Below are 25 T cell receptor beta chains sequenced from a single sample in a study of blood T cell repertoires in COVID-19. The protocol was immunoSEQ multiplex PCR, while the TCRdb copy is restricted to in-frame clones and leaves out a portion. This repertoire shows about 240,000 clones, around 87% found once; its top ten account for 2.5% to 3.5%. Sequenced material: PBMCs or T cells enriched from blood (not recorded which). The source is a woman aged 40 to 55 with acute COVID-19.

This rearrangement joins TRBV2 to TRBJ2-7; 11 bases map to TRBD2. Trimming at V came to 7 bases and at J to 1 base, leaving 9 bases not matched to a gene. The CDR3 contains 16 residues. The V gene's germline CDR1 is SNHLY and CDR2 FYNNEI. CDR3 in amino acids: CASNLAGGEPSYEQYF. The CDR3 region has the DNA TGTGCCAGCAACTTAGCGGGAGGGGAACCTTCCTACGAGCAGTACTTC. Full variable domain (rest looked up from reference TRBV2 and TRBJ2-7): EPEVTQTPSHQVTQMGQEVILRCVPISNHLYFYWYRQILGQKVEFLVSFYNNEISEKSEIFDDQFSVERPDGSNFTLKIRSTKLEDSAMYFCASNLAGGEPSYEQYFGPGTRLTVT.

In this sample, this clone turned up once. The V call is TRBV5-1, the J call TRBJ1-3; TRBD1 matches 10 bases. The J segment lost 4 bases and the V segment lost 0 bases, leaving 7 bases of the junction unmatched. This CDR3 is 17 amino acids long. Germline assignment: CDR1 SGHRS and CDR2 YFSETQ. CDR3 sequence: CASSLAETGGSGNTIYF. As DNA, the CDR3 is TGCGCCAGCAGCTTGGCGGAGACAGGGGGCTCGGGAAACACCATATATTTT.

This clone was found once. V is TRBV11-2 and J is TRBJ2-7; D may be TRBD2 (6 bases). CDR1 is SGHAT and CDR2 is FQNNGV in the germline V gene. Between the trimmed V and J ends, which lost 4 bases and 4 bases, there was a span of 11 bases. The length of the CDR3 is 13 residues. CDR3 coding DNA: TGTGCCAGCAGCTATGGGGGGACGTACGAGCAGTACTTC. Translated: CASSYGGTYEQYF.

This chain joins TRBV7-2 and TRBJ1-4, with TRBD1 matching over 10 bases. This CDR3 region has 15 residues. J gave up 7 bases and V 5 bases, and 7 bases lay outside the gene matches. Germline values: CDR1 SGHTA, CDR2 FQGNSA. The CDR3 here is CASSADRGRVEKLFF. DNA of the CDR3: TGTGCCAGCAGCGCAGACAGGGGGCGGGTTGAAAAACTGTTTTTT.

This clone was seen just once. The chain uses TRBV3-1 (or the pseudogene TRBV3-2) and TRBJ2-1, with 10 bases aligning to TRBD2. After removal of 4 bases from V and 6 bases from J, the junction contained 9 bases not matched to a gene. The germline V gene has CDR1 LGHDT and CDR2 YNNKEL (reference sequence). The CDR3 extends over 16 amino acids. CDR3 residues: CASSPVVLAGLNEQFF. The CDR3 DNA reads as TGTGCCAGCAGCCCAGTAGTACTAGCGGGACTCAATGAGCAGTTCTTC.

The genes are TRBV7-2 and TRBJ2-5; D not resolved. This CDR3 contains 11 residues. Trimming cost V 3 bases and J 3 bases, with 2 bases left between them. CDR1 is SGHTA, CDR2 FQGNSA, per germline. In DNA form, the CDR3 reads TGTGCCAGCAGCTTCAAAGAGACCCAGTACTTC. Translation: CASSFKETQYF.

The chain couples TRBV5-1 to TRBJ2-1; D is possibly TRBD2 (5 bases). Trimming pared 4 bases from V and 1 base from J, leaving 12 bases between. Germline loops: CDR1 SGHRS, CDR2 YFSETQ. The CDR3 is made up of 15 amino acids. The CDR3 loop reads CASSATGGSYNEQFF. In nucleotides, the CDR3 is TGCGCCAGCAGCGCCACTGGCGGGTCCTACAATGAGCAGTTCTTC.

The chain couples TRBV29-1 to TRBJ2-1, with D tentatively TRBD2 (5 bases). There are 12 residues in the CDR3. Germline lookup yields CDR1 SQVTM and CDR2 ANQGSEA. Deletions cut 6 bases from V and 6 bases from J, with 12 bases between. The CDR3 sequence is CSVLGLSNEQFF. The DNA of the CDR3 is TGCAGCGTGCTCGGACTGTCCAATGAGCAGTTCTTC.

This sequence joins TRBV10-3 and TRBJ1-5, with D hard to call. V gave up 3 bases and J gave up 4 bases, with 10 bases separating them. Germline V gene lookup returns CDR1 ENHRY and CDR2 SYGVKD. This CDR3 spans 14 amino acids. The CDR3 bases are TGTGCCATCAGTGAAACGCAGATTAATCAGCCCCAGCATTTT. It specifies CAISETQINQPQHF.

Concerning this clone: Different DNA sequences within this sample yield the same CDR3. The chain carries TRBV18 and TRBJ2-3; TRBD2 is a possible D gene (6 bases). V lost 2 bases, J lost 5 bases, and 11 bases lay in between. There are 14 residues in the CDR3. Germline lookup yields CDR1 KGHSH and CDR2 LQKENI. CDR3 amino acids: CASSPGGREDTQYF. CDR3 coding DNA: TGTGCCAGCTCACCAGGAGGGCGGGAAGATACGCAGTATTTT.

The V and J genes are TRBV1 and TRBJ1-3; the table gives TRBD1 as D, unverified against the DNA. TRBV1 is recorded as a pseudogene. The CDR3 extends over 18 amino acids. The CDR3, as DNA: TGCACCAGCAACGGGACAGGGGCGCAATCGGTCTCTGGAAACACCATATATTTT. Its translation is CTSNGTGAQSVSGNTIYF.

DNA for the CDR3: TGTGCCAGCGATTCAGGGGGGAACACTGAAGCTTTCTTT. Translation: CASDSGGNTEAFF. The chain recombines TRBV19 with TRBJ1-1; TRBD1 matches at 7 bases. From germline, CDR1 is LNHDA and CDR2 SQIVND (reference sequence). The CDR3 is made up of 13 amino acids. Losses at the gene ends were 9 bases for V and 1 base for J; bases not matched to a gene: 5.

This clone was recorded only once. The V call is TRBV3-1 (or the pseudogene TRBV3-2), the J call TRBJ2-7; 7 nucleotides line up with TRBD2. Germline loops: CDR1 LGHDT, CDR2 YNNKEL (reference sequence). Unmatched junction bases numbered 8, after V lost 3 bases and J lost 3 bases. This CDR3 spans 15 amino acids. The CDR3 DNA reads TGTGCCAGCAGCCACGGGGGGTCACTCATCTACGAGCAGTACTTC. Residues: CASSHGGSLIYEQYF.

Here the CDR3 reads CATGRNIAGGNTGELFF. In DNA, the CDR3 is TGTGCCACCGGGAGGAACATAGCGGGAGGAAACACCGGGGAGCTGTTTTTT. The chain couples TRBV10-3 to TRBJ2-2, with 10 bases lining up with TRBD2. The CDR3 is made up of 17 amino acids. In germline, CDR1 is ENHRY, CDR2 SYGVKD. Losses at the gene ends were 10 bases for V and 2 bases for J; bases not matched to a gene: 13.

The chain employs TRBV5-4 and TRBJ2-1, with 12 positions matching TRBD1. This CDR3 region has 16 residues. V trimming: 4 bases; J trimming: 6 bases; junction bases outside the gene matches: 8. Germline V gene data show CDR1 as SGHNT and CDR2 as YYREEE (reference sequence). Here the CDR3 reads CASSLLPGQGANEQFF. The DNA of the CDR3 is TGTGCCAGCAGCCTCCTCCCGGGACAGGGGGCCAATGAGCAGTTCTTC. Using reference TRBV5-4 and TRBJ2-1 for the parts outside the CDR3, the full variable domain is ETGVTQSPTHLIKTRGQQVTLRCSSQSGHNTVSWYQQALGQGPQFIFQYYREEENGRGNFPPRFSGLQFPNYSSELNVNALELDDSALYLCASSLLPGQGANEQFFGPGTRLTVL.

Note on this clone: Germline and junction disagree at one end, which may indicate a read error. The V gene is TRBV6-5, the J gene TRBJ2-7, with D maybe TRBD1 (5 bases). This CDR3 is 15 amino acids long. Germline assignment: CDR1 MNHEY and CDR2 SVGAGI. The CDR3 loop reads CASSDSRRVPYEQYF. DNA of the CDR3: TGTGCCAGCAGTGACTCCCGCAGGGTCCCCTACGAGCAGTACTTC.

This chain connects TRBV6-5 to TRBJ1-1; D call uncertain. Germline-derived CDR1 and CDR2 are MNHEY and SVGAGI. Trimming took 2 bases from V and 9 from J, leaving 7 bases between them. The CDR3 covers 11 residues. DNA for the CDR3: TGTGCCAGCAGTTACGTACAGAAAGCTTTCTTT. Residues: CASSYVQKAFF.

This clone was counted once. V usage is TRBV18 and J usage is TRBJ1-6; no clear D. CDR1 and CDR2 (germline): KGHSH, LQKENI. CDR3 length: 15 amino acids. The V and J ends lost 2 bases and 9 bases respectively, with 14 bases between them. CDR3 sequence reads: CASSPDHPPGSPLHF. The CDR3 nucleotides are TGTGCCAGCTCACCAGACCACCCACCGGGTTCACCCCTCCACTTT.

The rearrangement uses TRBV30 and TRBJ1-1; TRBD1 aligns across 12 bases. CDR3 length: 17 amino acids. Germline V gives CDR1 GTSNPN, CDR2 SVGIG (reference sequence). The V and J ends lost 1 base and 0 bases, in that order; junction bases with no gene match: 6. Here the CDR3 DNA reads TGTGCCTGGAGTGGGGACAGGGGGCCTAATATGAACACTGAAGCTTTCTTT. This encodes CAWSGDRGPNMNTEAFF. Supplemented by reference TRBV30 and TRBJ1-1, the full variable domain reads SQTIHQWPATLVQPVGSPLSLECTVEGTSNPNLYWYRQAAGRGLQLLFYSVGIGQISSEVPQNLSASRPQDRQFILSSKKLLLSDSGFYLCAWSGDRGPNMNTEAFFGQGTRLTVV.

The chain uses TRBV7-8 and TRBJ1-1, with 8 bases fitting TRBD1. Per the germline V gene, CDR1 is SGHVS and CDR2 is FQNEAQ. The CDR3 covers 15 residues. With V trimmed by 5 bases and J by 5 bases, 10 bases remained unmatched. The CDR3 here is CASSRLRTGQTEAFF. The CDR3 nucleotides read TGTGCCAGCAGCCGTCTTCGGACAGGGCAAACTGAAGCTTTCTTT.

The chain carries TRBV9 and TRBJ2-3; D is unclear. The germline V gene has CDR1 SGDLS and CDR2 YYNGEE. The CDR3 extends over 13 amino acids. Trimming left V 3 bases short and J 1 base short, with 6 bases between. CDR3 loop: CASSATRTDTQYF. In DNA, the CDR3 is TGTGCCAGCAGCGCGACTCGCACAGATACGCAGTATTTT.

The J gene is TRBJ2-2, the V gene TRBV28; 8 positions match TRBD1. Looked up from germline, CDR1 is MDHEN and CDR2 is SYDVKM. With V trimmed by 6 bases and J by 4 bases, 4 bases remained unmatched. The CDR3 is made up of 14 amino acids. Here the CDR3 DNA reads TGTGCCAGCAGCAGGACAGGGATCACCGGGGAGCTGTTTTTT. It yields the protein CASSRTGITGELFF.

V gene TRBV24-1 combines with J gene TRBJ2-2, with D unclear. The CDR3 runs 14 residues. Between the trimmed V and J ends, which lost 6 bases and 4 bases, there was a span of 11 bases. The germline gives CDR1 KGHDR, CDR2 SFDVKD. The DNA for the CDR3 is TGTGCCACCAGTAGCGAACTTGGCACCGGGGAGCTGTTTTTT. Amino acids: CATSSELGTGELFF.

The chain uses TRBV7-9 and TRBJ1-5; D is possibly TRBD1 (6 bases). Germline V lookup: CDR1 SEHNR, CDR2 FQNEAQ (reference sequence). CDR3 length: 13 residues. With 6 bases removed from V and 3 bases from J, the gap between germline ends came to 9 bases. CDR3 in DNA: TGTGCCAGCAGTAGGACAGTCAATCAGCCCCAGCATTTT. It yields the protein CASSRTVNQPQHF. The entire variable domain, with the rest obtained from reference TRBV7-9 and TRBJ1-5, is as follows: DTGVSQNPRHKITKRGQNVTFRCDPISEHNRLYWYRQTLGQGPEFLTYFQNEAQLEKSRLLSDRFSAERPKGSFSTLEIQRTEQGDSAMYLCASSRTVNQPQHFGDGTRLSIL.

The chain links TRBV19 to TRBJ2-7; 7 bases are shared with TRBD1. The CDR3 spans 14 residues. Germline V gene sequence: CDR1 LNHDA, CDR2 SQIVND (reference sequence). J was trimmed by 6 bases and V by 4 bases; bases with no gene match: 9. DNA for the CDR3: TGTGCCAGTAGTACTTTGACAGGGACGGGCGAGCAGTACTTC. It translates to CASSTLTGTGEQYF.